This T cell receptor beta chain derives from a study of shared clonotypes between healthy human individuals. Overall study findings and caveats: It was the non-shared clonotypes that had lower generation probabilities than clonotypes shared by all four donors. Investigators expected sequencing depth to affect clonotype sharing among donors.

Authors' methods: Filtering was not the same, since immunoSEQ gave junction-only sequences without quality scores. TCRdb's table, derived via immunoSEQ multiplex PCR, lists solely in-frame clones and lacks some. D and trimming come from the DNA, and the V and J calls and clone size come from that table. The data show about 1.1 million clones, with approximately 75% seen just once and 0.7% to 0.95% held by the top ten. This clone came up a few times. Its antigen is undetermined. The length of the CDR3 is 17 residues. The V gene end was trimmed by 4 bases and the J gene end by 5 bases; junction bases not matched to a gene: 7. The germline V gene has CDR1 MDHEN and CDR2 SYDVKM. Every donor, a Caucasian adult, lived in Nashville, Tennessee.

The V call is TRBV28, the J call TRBJ2-3, with 15 bases lining up with TRBD2. Input material: memory CD4+ T cells from PBMCs. Stated subset: CD45RA-negative fraction. This receptor was obtained from a young man in good health. Some clones in this sample may be carry-over from other donors' samples. CDR3 sequence (DNA): TGTGCCAGCAGTTCGATCCGGACTAGCGGGAGGGTAGATACGCAGTATTTT. It codes for CASSSIRTSGRVDTQYF.